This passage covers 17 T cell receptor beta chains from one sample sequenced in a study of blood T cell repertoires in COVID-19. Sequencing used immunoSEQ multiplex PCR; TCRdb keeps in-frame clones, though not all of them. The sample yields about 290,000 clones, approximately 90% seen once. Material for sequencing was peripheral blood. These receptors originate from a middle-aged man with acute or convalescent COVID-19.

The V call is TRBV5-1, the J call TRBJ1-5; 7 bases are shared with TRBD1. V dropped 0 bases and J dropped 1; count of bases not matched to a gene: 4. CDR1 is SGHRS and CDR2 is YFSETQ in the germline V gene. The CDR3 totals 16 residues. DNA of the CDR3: TGCGCCAGCAGCTTGGCCGGGACAGACAGCAATCAGCCCCAGCATTTT. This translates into CASSLAGTDSNQPQHF.

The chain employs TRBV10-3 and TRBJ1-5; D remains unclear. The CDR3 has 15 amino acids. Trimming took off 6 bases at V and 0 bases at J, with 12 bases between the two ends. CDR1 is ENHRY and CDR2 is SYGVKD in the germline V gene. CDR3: CAIRQDLFSNQPQHF. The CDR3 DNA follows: TGTGCCATCAGGCAGGATCTATTTAGCAATCAGCCCCAGCATTTT.

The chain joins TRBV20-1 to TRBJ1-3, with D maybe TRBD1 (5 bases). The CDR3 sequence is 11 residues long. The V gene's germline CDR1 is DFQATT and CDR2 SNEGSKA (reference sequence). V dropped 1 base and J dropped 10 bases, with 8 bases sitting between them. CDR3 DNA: TGCAGTGCTAGAGGACAGCAGACCATATATTTT. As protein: CSARGQQTIYF.

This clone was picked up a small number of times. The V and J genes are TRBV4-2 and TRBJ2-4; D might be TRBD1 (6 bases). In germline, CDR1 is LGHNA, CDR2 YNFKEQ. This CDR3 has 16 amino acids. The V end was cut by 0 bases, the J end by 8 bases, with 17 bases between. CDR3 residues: CASSQEDSRGGDIQYF. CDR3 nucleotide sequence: TGTGCCAGCAGCCAAGAGGATAGCAGGGGCGGAGACATTCAGTACTTC.

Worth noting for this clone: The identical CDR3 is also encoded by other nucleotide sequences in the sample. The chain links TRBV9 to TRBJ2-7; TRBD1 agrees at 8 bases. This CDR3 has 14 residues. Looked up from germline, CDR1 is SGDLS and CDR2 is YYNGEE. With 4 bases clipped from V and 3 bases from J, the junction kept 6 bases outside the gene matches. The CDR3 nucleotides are TGTGCCAGCAGCTTTGGACAGGGTAGCTACGAGCAGTACTTC. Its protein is CASSFGQGSYEQYF. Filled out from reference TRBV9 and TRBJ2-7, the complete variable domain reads DSGVTQTPKHLITATGQRVTLRCSPRSGDLSVYWYQQSLDQGLQFLIQYYNGEERAKGNILERFSAQQFPDLHSELNLSSLELGDSALYFCASSFGQGSYEQYFGPGTRLTVT.

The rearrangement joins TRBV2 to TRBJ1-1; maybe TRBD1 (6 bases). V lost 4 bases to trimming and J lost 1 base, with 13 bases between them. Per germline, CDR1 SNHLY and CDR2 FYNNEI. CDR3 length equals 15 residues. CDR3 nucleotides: TGTGCCAGCAGTGTGCGGGGGCCGGGGAACACTGAAGCTTTCTTT. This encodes CASSVRGPGNTEAFF.

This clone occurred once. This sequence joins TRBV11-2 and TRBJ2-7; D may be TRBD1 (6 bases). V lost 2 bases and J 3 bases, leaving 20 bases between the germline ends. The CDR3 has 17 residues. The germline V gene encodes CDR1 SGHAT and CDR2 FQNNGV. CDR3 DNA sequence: TGTGCCAGCAGCTTACTCACCCTGGGACAACACGGCTACGAGCAGTACTTC. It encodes CASSLLTLGQHGYEQYF.

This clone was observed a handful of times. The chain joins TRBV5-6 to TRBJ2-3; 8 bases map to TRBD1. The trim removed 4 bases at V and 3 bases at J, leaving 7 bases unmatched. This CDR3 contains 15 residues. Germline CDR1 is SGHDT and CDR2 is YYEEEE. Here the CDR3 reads CASSPWDRRTDTQYF. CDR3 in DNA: TGTGCCAGCAGCCCCTGGGACAGGAGAACAGATACGCAGTATTTT.

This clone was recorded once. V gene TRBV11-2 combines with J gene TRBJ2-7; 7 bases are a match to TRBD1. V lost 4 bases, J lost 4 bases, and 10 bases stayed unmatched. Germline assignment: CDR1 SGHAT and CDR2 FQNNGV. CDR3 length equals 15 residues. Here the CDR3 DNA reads TGTGCCAGCAGCTCCCTTATCAAGGGACAGTACGAGCAGTACTTC. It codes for CASSSLIKGQYEQYF.

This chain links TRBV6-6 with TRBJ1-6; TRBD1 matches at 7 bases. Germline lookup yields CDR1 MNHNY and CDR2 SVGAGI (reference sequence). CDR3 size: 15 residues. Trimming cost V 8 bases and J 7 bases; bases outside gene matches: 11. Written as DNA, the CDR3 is TGTGCCAGCCGAGGCCAACAGGGGAGGAATTCACCCCTCCACTTT. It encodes CASRGQQGRNSPLHF.

CDR3: CASSLLWNTEAFF. The CDR3 DNA reads TGTGCCAGCAGCCTACTTTGGAACACTGAAGCTTTCTTT. The chain recombines TRBV11-1 with TRBJ1-1; no clear D gene. Germline V gene sequence: CDR1 SGHAT, CDR2 FQDESV (reference sequence). The V end was cut by 5 bases, the J end by 1 base, with 8 bases between. The CDR3 spans 13 residues.

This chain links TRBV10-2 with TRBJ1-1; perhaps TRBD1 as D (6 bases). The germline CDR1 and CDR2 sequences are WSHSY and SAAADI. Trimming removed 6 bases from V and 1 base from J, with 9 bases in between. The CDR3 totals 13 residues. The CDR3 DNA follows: TGCGCCAGCAGGAGGACAGCGAACACTGAAGCTTTCTTT. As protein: CASRRTANTEAFF.

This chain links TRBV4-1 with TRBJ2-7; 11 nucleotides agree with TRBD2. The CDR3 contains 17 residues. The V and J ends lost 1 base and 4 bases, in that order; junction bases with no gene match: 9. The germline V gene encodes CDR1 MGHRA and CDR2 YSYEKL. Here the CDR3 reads CASSQGSGTSGSYEQYF. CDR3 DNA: TGCGCCAGCAGCCAAGGGTCCGGGACTAGCGGTTCTTACGAGCAGTACTTC.

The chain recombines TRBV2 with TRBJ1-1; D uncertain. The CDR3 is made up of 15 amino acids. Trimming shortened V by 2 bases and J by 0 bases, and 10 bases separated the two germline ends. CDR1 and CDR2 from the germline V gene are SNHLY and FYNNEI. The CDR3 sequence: CASSESGGMNTEAFF. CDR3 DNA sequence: TGTGCCAGCAGTGAATCGGGAGGGATGAACACTGAAGCTTTCTTT.

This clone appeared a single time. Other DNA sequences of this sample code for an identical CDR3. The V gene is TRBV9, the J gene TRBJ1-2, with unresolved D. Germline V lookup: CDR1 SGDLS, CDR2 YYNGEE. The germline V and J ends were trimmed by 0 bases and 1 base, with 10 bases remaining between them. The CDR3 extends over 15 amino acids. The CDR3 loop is CASSVGRGGNYGYTF. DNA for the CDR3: TGTGCCAGCAGCGTAGGACGAGGCGGTAACTATGGCTACACCTTC.

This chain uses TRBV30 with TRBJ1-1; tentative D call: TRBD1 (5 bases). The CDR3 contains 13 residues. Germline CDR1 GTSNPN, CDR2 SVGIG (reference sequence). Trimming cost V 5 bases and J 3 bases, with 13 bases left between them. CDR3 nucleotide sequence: TGTGCCTGGTCCCGGACACAGGACACTGAAGCTTTCTTT. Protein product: CAWSRTQDTEAFF.

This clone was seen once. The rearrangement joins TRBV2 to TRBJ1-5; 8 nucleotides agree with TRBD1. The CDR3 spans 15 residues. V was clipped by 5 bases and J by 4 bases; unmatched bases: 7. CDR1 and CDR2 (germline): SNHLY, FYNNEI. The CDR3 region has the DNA TGTGCCAGCAGTTTAGACAGGGGCCTGAATCAGCCCCAGCATTTT. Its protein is CASSLDRGLNQPQHF. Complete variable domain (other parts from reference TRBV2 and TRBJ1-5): EPEVTQTPSHQVTQMGQEVILRCVPISNHLYFYWYRQILGQKVEFLVSFYNNEISEKSEIFDDQFSVERPDGSNFTLKIRSTKLEDSAMYFCASSLDRGLNQPQHFGDGTRLSIL.